The subject of this entry is one TCR beta chain. It has no known antigen specificity. No clone much larger than this one lies a single base away; base qualities are absent. The data originate from a study of CD8+ T cells in alopecia areata (dated by TCRdb to 2017 to 2018). Background for the entire study: Treated patients were enrolled in an open-label pilot trial of oral tofacitinib, 5 to 10 mg twice daily, for moderate-to-severe alopecia areata. TCRbeta CDR3 regions were amplified by immunoSEQ multiplex PCR using 35 Vbeta forward and 13 Jbeta reverse primers. To study T cell clonal expansion in alopecia areata, the researchers applied high-throughput TCRbeta sequencing to both the C3H/HeJ mouse model and human patients. Scalp clonality was compared among normal scalp (n=4), patchy alopecia areata scalp (n=8), and alopecia totalis/universalis scalp (n=8). In humans, TCRbeta sequencing was performed on scalp tissue and on sorted CD4+ and CD8+ peripheral blood T cells from healthy controls and from patients with patchy or totalis/universalis alopecia areata. Patients stayed on tofacitinib for 6 to 18 months and then had 6 months of follow-up off drug so that delayed response and recurrence could be assessed. Biopsies were taken from tofacitinib-treated patients at baseline and at 4 and 24 weeks of treatment, and a later scalp biopsy was taken in several of the tofacitinib-treated patients. RNA was obtained with the PAXgene miRNA kit for fixed scalp, the miRNeasy kit for PBMCs, and the RNeasy kit for mouse skin. Summary of the overall study and its limitations: TCR sequences shared between patients were less clear than in mice, possibly partly because of HLA diversity in the patient population. Unlike mouse skin, which is dominated by gammadelta T cells, normal human skin has resident alphabeta T cells that are also sequenced, and this complicates analysis of the scalp TCR repertoire. Compared with normal scalp, lesional scalp, particularly in alopecia totalis/universalis, had higher clonality and more expanded CD8+ clones, which suggests antigenic drive.

This specimen's time point label, interpreted: baseline before oral tofacitinib. Lesional scalp punch biopsies and peripheral blood were obtained from alopecia areata patients. PBMCs were separated by density centrifugation and stained for CD3, CD4 and CD8, after which CD4+ and CD8+ T cells were sorted on a FACSAria. V gives up 0 bases and J gives up 6 bases, and the segment between their germline ends measures 9 bases. Inclusive of the bounding cysteine and phenylalanine, the CDR3 is 14 residues long. Only the CDR3 DNA is retained, 42 bases long and in frame from the first base. Reading the germline V gene (reference sequence) gives CDR1 SEHNR and CDR2 FQNEAQ. Preparation of the library involved the immunoSEQ multiplex PCR assay. RNA was extracted from all samples and reverse transcribed into cDNA as template for TCR sequencing. SuperScript III was used for first-strand cDNA synthesis, primed with a 2:1 mix of oligo-dT and random hexamers. Amplification bias was assessed with a synthetic immune receptor repertoire, and residual bias was removed computationally. The study's own analysis went as follows. After raw reads were preprocessed to remove errors, the CDR3 was defined following IMGT conventions as running from the conserved cysteine to phenylalanine. To get clonality, Shannon entropy was normalized by log2 of the number of productive unique TCRs and the result was subtracted from 1. Scalp TCRbeta sequences were cross-referenced with sorted blood CD4 and CD8 repertoires so that the CD4 or CD8 identity of scalp clones could be inferred. Imported from immuneACCESS, the table was reduced by TCRdb to in-frame sequences with V and J called. These copies leave out some clones; in studies compared against another copy, an unresolved V gene accounts for under half, and the cause of the remainder is not known. The V and J calls and clone size are taken from that table; D and trimming were inferred from the DNA. The sample table contains 140,000 or so clones; only one count was recorded for roughly 46% of them. The ten largest clones capture 0.85% to 1% of the sample.

This specimen was CD4+ T cells sorted from blood, taken at week 0. The sequence is built from TRBV7-9 and TRBJ1-5; the best D guess is TRBD1, with 5 bases matching. The receptor was isolated from a human donor with alopecia areata. The nucleotides are TGTGCCAGCAGCTTAGCGCCCGGGACTCAGCCCCAGCATTTT. This encodes CASSLAPGTQPQHF.